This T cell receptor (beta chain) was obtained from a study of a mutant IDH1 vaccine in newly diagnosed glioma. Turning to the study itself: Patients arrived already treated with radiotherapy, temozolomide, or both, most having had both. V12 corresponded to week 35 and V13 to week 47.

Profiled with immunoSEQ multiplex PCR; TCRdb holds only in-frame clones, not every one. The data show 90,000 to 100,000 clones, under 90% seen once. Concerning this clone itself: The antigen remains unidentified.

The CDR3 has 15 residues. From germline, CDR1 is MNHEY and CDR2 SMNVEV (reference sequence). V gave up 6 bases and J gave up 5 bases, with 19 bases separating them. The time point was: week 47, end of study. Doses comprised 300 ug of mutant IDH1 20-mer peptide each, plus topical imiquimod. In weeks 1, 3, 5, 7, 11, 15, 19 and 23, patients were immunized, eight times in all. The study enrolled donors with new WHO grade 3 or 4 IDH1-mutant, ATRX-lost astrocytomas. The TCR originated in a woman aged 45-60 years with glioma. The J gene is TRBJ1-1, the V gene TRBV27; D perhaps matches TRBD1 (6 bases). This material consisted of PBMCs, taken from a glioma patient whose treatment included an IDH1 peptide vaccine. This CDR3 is CASSPGGGRRTEAFF. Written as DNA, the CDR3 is TGTGCCAGCAGCCCTGGGGGGGGCCGGAGGACTGAAGCTTTCTTT.